A single sample gave rise to the 21 T cell receptor beta chains below, sequenced in a study of cytomegalovirus exposure and HLA in healthy donors. The PCR made use of 60 Vbeta and 13 Jbeta primers. Profiling relied on immunoSEQ multiplex PCR, and the TCRdb table lists in-frame clones only, not all of them. The sample comprises 150,000 to 180,000 clones, around 84% of which are singletons, and around 6% rests with the top ten. Sequencing used PBMCs. The receptor set was obtained from a woman aged 40 to 50 in good health and CMV-seropositive.

The V and J genes are TRBV28 and TRBJ2-5, with 7 bases lining up with TRBD1. V was pared by 3 bases and J by 1 base, with 5 bases of the junction left unmatched. Germline-derived CDR1 and CDR2 are MDHEN and SYDVKM. This CDR3 spans 15 amino acids. CDR3: CASSLPGTAQETQYF. The CDR3 DNA is TGTGCCAGCAGTTTGCCCGGGACAGCCCAAGAGACCCAGTACTTC.

This clone has just one count. V and J are TRBV5-1 and TRBJ2-3; 11 nucleotides align to TRBD2. This CDR3 has 15 residues. Germline values: CDR1 SGHRS, CDR2 YFSETQ. Trimming cost V 5 bases and J 2 bases; bases outside gene matches: 4. The CDR3 DNA follows: TGCGCCAGCAGAGGGACTAGCGGAACCACAGATACGCAGTATTTT. Amino acids: CASRGTSGTTDTQYF.

The chain joins TRBV29-1 to TRBJ2-7, with 11 bases matching TRBD2. Trimming removed 2 bases from V and 1 base from J; junction bases left unmatched: 1. Germline loops: CDR1 SQVTM, CDR2 ANQGSEA. The length of the CDR3 is 14 residues. The CDR3 reads CSVERLAGSYEQYF. The CDR3 nucleotides read TGCAGCGTTGAAAGACTAGCGGGGTCCTACGAGCAGTACTTC.

The chain links TRBV19 to TRBJ1-1, with D perhaps matching TRBD1 (6 bases). The V end was cut by 5 bases, the J end by 5 bases, with 12 bases between. This CDR3 is 13 amino acids long. Germline assignment: CDR1 LNHDA and CDR2 SQIVND (reference sequence). CDR3 sequence: CASSPGTTTEAFF. The CDR3 region has the DNA TGTGCCAGTAGTCCAGGGACAACAACTGAAGCTTTCTTT.

The V and J genes are TRBV6-6 and TRBJ2-7, with no clear D. Trimming stripped 0 bases from V and 1 base from J, with 7 bases between. Germline CDR1 reads MNHNY; CDR2 reads SVGAGI (reference sequence). CDR3 size: 14 residues. The CDR3 loop reads CASSYSAESYEQYF. In DNA, the CDR3 is TGTGCCAGCAGTTACTCTGCAGAATCCTACGAGCAGTACTTC.

V gene TRBV19 combines with J gene TRBJ2-1; 9 bases are shared with TRBD1. Per the germline V gene, CDR1 is LNHDA and CDR2 is SQIVND (reference sequence). Germline trimming cut 9 bases from V and 6 bases from J; bases unmatched to any gene: 12. The CDR3 is 15 amino acids. CDR3 sequence: CASHPGQGRVNEQFF. CDR3 nucleotide sequence: TGTGCCAGCCACCCGGGACAGGGAAGGGTCAATGAGCAGTTCTTC. Looking up the rest from reference TRBV19 and TRBJ2-1 gives the full variable domain: DGGITQSPKYLFRKEGQNVTLSCEQNLNHDAMYWYRQDPGQGLRLIYYSQIVNDFQKGDIAEGYSVSREKKESFPLTVTSAQKNPTAFYLCASHPGQGRVNEQFFGPGTRLTVL.

J is TRBJ2-7 and V is TRBV11-3; the D is unclear. The CDR3 sequence is 13 residues long. V was cut by 2 bases and J by 2 bases, with 7 bases left in between. Germline CDR1 reads SGHNT; CDR2 reads YENEEA. CDR3 loop: CASSLTDTYEQYF. DNA for the CDR3: TGTGCCAGCAGCTTAACAGACACCTACGAGCAGTACTTC. Together with reference TRBV11-3 and TRBJ2-7, the CDR3 gives the full variable domain: EAGVVQSPRYKIIEKKQPVAFWCNPISGHNTLYWYLQNLGQGPELLIRYENEEAVDDSQLPKDRFSAERLKGVDSTLKIQPAELGDSAVYLCASSLTDTYEQYFGPGTRLTVT.

The chain recombines TRBV7-3 with TRBJ2-2; 13 nucleotides line up with TRBD2. The ends lost 6 bases at V and 4 bases at J; junction bases unmatched: 2. CDR1 SGHTA and CDR2 FQGTGA come from the germline V gene. This CDR3 contains 15 residues. The CDR3 DNA follows: TGTGCCAGCAGGAGACTAGCGGGAGGCACCGGGGAGCTGTTTTTT. It specifies CASRRLAGGTGELFF.

V and J are TRBV27 and TRBJ1-1; the match to TRBD1 covers 8 bases. The V segment lost 7 bases and the J segment 4 bases; nucleotides outside the gene matches: 5. From germline, CDR1 is MNHEY and CDR2 SMNVEV (reference sequence). This CDR3 has 13 amino acids. CDR3 residues: CASNLQGGTEAFF. As DNA, the CDR3 is TGTGCCAGCAACTTACAGGGGGGCACTGAAGCTTTCTTT.

The chain recombines TRBV19 with TRBJ1-5; 7 nucleotides line up with TRBD1. This CDR3 spans 18 amino acids. Germline V gene lookup returns CDR1 LNHDA and CDR2 SQIVND (reference sequence). J was trimmed by 6 bases and V by 5 bases; bases with no gene match: 19. The CDR3 protein is CASSPAPGPTGVSQPQHF. DNA for the CDR3: TGTGCCAGTAGTCCCGCTCCCGGGCCAACAGGGGTGTCTCAGCCCCAGCATTTT.

The V call is TRBV30, the J call TRBJ1-4; 11 bases line up with TRBD1. The germline V gene has CDR1 GTSNPN and CDR2 SVGIG (reference sequence). After removal of 0 bases from V and 10 bases from J, the junction contained 4 bases not matched to a gene. The CDR3 length is 14 residues. The CDR3 sequence is CAWSVRTGGRKLFF. CDR3 nucleotide sequence: TGTGCCTGGAGTGTAAGGACAGGGGGCCGAAAACTGTTTTTT.

The chain employs TRBV7-6 and TRBJ2-6; D unresolved. This CDR3 is 17 amino acids long. Trimming left V 5 bases short and J 1 base short, with 15 bases between. Germline CDR1 is SGHVS and CDR2 is FNYEAQ. This CDR3 reads CASSPGGSASGANVLTF. CDR3 nucleotides: TGTGCCAGCAGCCCTGGTGGCAGTGCATCTGGGGCCAACGTCCTGACTTTC.

The chain is built from TRBV28 and TRBJ1-5; TRBD1 matches 7 bases. CDR1 is MDHEN, CDR2 SYDVKM, per germline. After removal of 6 bases from V and 3 bases from J, the junction contained 11 bases not matched to a gene. The CDR3 is made up of 16 amino acids. CDR3 sequence: CASSYETGWNNQPQHF. In DNA form, the CDR3 reads TGTGCCAGCAGCTACGAGACAGGGTGGAACAATCAGCCCCAGCATTTT.

The genes are TRBV27 and TRBJ1-1; a possible D gene is TRBD1 (6 bases). The CDR3 consists of 17 residues. V lost 5 bases, J lost 1 base, and 20 bases lay in between. Germline V gene sequence: CDR1 MNHEY, CDR2 SMNVEV (reference sequence). The CDR3 spells CASSPTSPGHKNTEAFF. CDR3 bases: TGTGCCAGCAGTCCAACAAGTCCGGGACACAAGAACACTGAAGCTTTCTTT.

This chain connects TRBV15 to TRBJ2-1, with D possibly being TRBD1 (5 bases). The length of the CDR3 is 14 residues. Germline V lookup: CDR1 LNHNV, CDR2 YYDKDF (reference sequence). Trimming cost V 0 bases and J 8 bases, with 11 bases left between them. CDR3 amino acids: CATSRDLQGYEQFF. The CDR3, as DNA: TGTGCCACCAGCAGAGATCTGCAGGGTTATGAGCAGTTCTTC.

V usage is TRBV19 and J usage is TRBJ1-1, with D possibly matching TRBD1 (5 bases). The CDR3 sequence is 12 residues long. CDR1 is LNHDA and CDR2 is SQIVND in the germline V gene (reference sequence). The germline V and J ends were trimmed by 5 bases and 7 bases, with 11 bases remaining between them. CDR3 residues: CASSYRQSEAFF. Written as DNA, the CDR3 is TGTGCCAGTAGTTACCGACAGAGTGAAGCTTTCTTT.

This sequence joins TRBV5-4 and TRBJ2-5, with D maybe TRBD2 (6 bases). Germline V gene sequence: CDR1 SGHNT, CDR2 YYREEE (reference sequence). The V and J ends lost 5 bases and 2 bases respectively, with 13 bases between them. CDR3 length: 14 amino acids. The CDR3 sequence is CASSFGGAQETQYF. For the CDR3, the DNA is TGTGCCAGCAGTTTCGGCGGGGCACAAGAGACCCAGTACTTC.

The rearrangement uses TRBV29-1 and TRBJ2-7, with 12 bases that match TRBD2. The CDR3 is 14 residues long. Trimming took 6 bases from V and 2 from J; bases not matched to a gene: 5. Germline CDR1 reads SQVTM; CDR2 reads ANQGSEA. The CDR3 bases are TGCAGCGTGGGGACTAGCGGGTATACCTACGAGCAGTACTTC. Protein sequence: CSVGTSGYTYEQYF.

V gene TRBV5-1 combines with J gene TRBJ1-1, with 7 bases matching TRBD1. Trimming cost V 0 bases and J 11 bases; bases outside gene matches: 4. The germline V gene has CDR1 SGHRS and CDR2 YFSETQ. CDR3 length equals 12 residues. This chain's CDR3 is CASSLDRGEAFF. The CDR3 nucleotides are TGCGCCAGCAGCTTGGACAGGGGCGAGGCTTTCTTT.

There are a few counts of this clone. The chain links TRBV27 to TRBJ2-3, with 7 bases matching TRBD2. V shed 6 bases and J 3 bases; nucleotides not matched to a gene: 9. The CDR3 loop spans 15 amino acids. Per germline, CDR1 MNHEY and CDR2 SMNVEV (reference sequence). The DNA for the CDR3 is TGTGCCAGCAGGAAGCGGGAAACGGTGACAGATACGCAGTATTTT. Translated: CASRKRETVTDTQYF.

This clone was detected only a few times. V and J are TRBV5-6 and TRBJ2-6; tentative D call: TRBD1 (6 bases). V lost 4 bases and J lost 0, with 17 bases in between. The CDR3 spans 18 residues. Per the germline V gene, CDR1 is SGHDT and CDR2 is YYEEEE. The CDR3 DNA follows: TGTGCCAGCAGCGAACAGGGTCTACGTATCTCTGGGGCCAACGTCCTGACTTTC. This translates into CASSEQGLRISGANVLTF.